The entry below gives a single T cell receptor beta chain sequence along with its context. The sample originates from a study of T cells after yellow fever vaccination. TCRdb redid the calling of the 5' RACE reads with MiXCR, one entry per CDR3 protein. The table lists roughly 520,000 distinct CDR3 sequences, 21% of them singletons, with about a sixth in the top ten. V dropped 4 bases and J dropped 6 bases, with 15 bases sitting between them. This CDR3 is built from 13 residues. Germline CDR1 reads GTSNPN; CDR2 reads SVGIG (reference sequence). The sequences come from PBMCs, collected 21 days after the first yellow fever vaccination. The sequence was obtained from a man aged 18 to 30 who received the YFV17D yellow fever vaccine. The rearrangement uses TRBV30 and TRBJ1-2; D ambiguous. The CDR3 sequence: CAWIPGFRHGYTF. In DNA, the CDR3 is TGTGCCTGGATCCCCGGGTTCCGACATGGCTACACCTTC.